The rows below give T cell receptor beta chains drawn from one sample of a study of CD4+ T cells in melanoma. The protocol was immunoSEQ multiplex PCR, while the TCRdb copy is restricted to in-frame clones and leaves out a portion. The sample carries roughly 52,000 clones, nearly 70% recorded once. Sequenced input: tumor tissue. Receptors originate from a human donor with melanoma. Both conserved end residues are part of each CDR3. Fields, in order: J gene, D gene, V gene, CDR3 length, clone size, CDR3 DNA, CDR3 protein. The D gene is left open where the match is weak. Size is omitted from some rows. Given values are once, few, many or a class for expanded clones.

j_call: TRBJ2-7
d_call: TRBD1
v_call: TRBV9
cdr3_length: 15
clone_size: -
cdr3_nt: TGTGCCAGCAGCGTAGCGGACAGGGGAACCTACGAGCAGTACTTC
cdr3_aa: CASSVADRGTYEQYF

j_call: TRBJ2-1
d_call: -
v_call: TRBV6-5
cdr3_length: 14
clone_size: -
cdr3_nt: TGTGCCAGCAGTTCGGGACTGGTGTGGGATGAGCAGTTCTTC
cdr3_aa: CASSSGLVWDEQFF

j_call: TRBJ2-2
d_call: -
v_call: TRBV2
cdr3_length: 15
clone_size: -
cdr3_nt: TGTGCCAGCAGTGATCTAAGTGTGAACACCGGGGAGCTGTTTTTT
cdr3_aa: CASSDLSVNTGELFF

j_call: TRBJ1-1
d_call: -
v_call: TRBV21-1
cdr3_length: 11
clone_size: -
cdr3_nt: TGTGCCAGCAGCTCGAGCACTGAAGCTTTCTTT
cdr3_aa: CASSSSTEAFF

j_call: TRBJ1-5
d_call: -
v_call: TRBV28
cdr3_length: 13
clone_size: -
cdr3_nt: TGTGCCAGCTTAAGGGCAGTAAATCAGCCCCAGCATTTT
cdr3_aa: CASLRAVNQPQHF

j_call: TRBJ2-5
d_call: -
v_call: TRBV7-6
cdr3_length: 14
clone_size: -
cdr3_nt: TGTGCCAGCAGCTTAGGTGTAGCTAAAGAGACCCAGTACTTC
cdr3_aa: CASSLGVAKETQYF

j_call: TRBJ2-1
d_call: -
v_call: TRBV4-1
cdr3_length: 18
clone_size: -
cdr3_nt: TGCGCCAGCAGCCTCTCTGGGGGGCCACCGAACTTACTAAATGAGCAGTTCTTC
cdr3_aa: CASSLSGGPPNLLNEQFF

j_call: TRBJ2-6
d_call: -
v_call: TRBV6-1
cdr3_length: 18
clone_size: -
cdr3_nt: TGTGCCAGCAGTGAATTCGCTCGGCATCCAACCTTGGCCAACGTCCTGACTTTC
cdr3_aa: CASSEFARHPTLANVLTF

j_call: TRBJ1-2
d_call: -
v_call: TRBV27
cdr3_length: 15
clone_size: -
cdr3_nt: TGTGCCAGCAGTTTATCGGGATCGGGCCTCTATGGCTACACCTTC
cdr3_aa: CASSLSGSGLYGYTF

j_call: TRBJ1-5
d_call: -
v_call: TRBV13
cdr3_length: 15
clone_size: -
cdr3_nt: TGTGCCAGCAGCTTAAACAGTGAAGAGGGTCAGCCCCAGCATTTT
cdr3_aa: CASSLNSEEGQPQHF

j_call: TRBJ2-2
d_call: -
v_call: TRBV7-9
cdr3_length: 14
clone_size: -
cdr3_nt: TGTGCCAGCAGCTTTTCCAGGAGCACCGGGGAGCTGTTTTTT
cdr3_aa: CASSFSRSTGELFF

j_call: TRBJ2-7
d_call: TRBD1
v_call: TRBV5-1
cdr3_length: 15
clone_size: -
cdr3_nt: TGCGCCAGCAGCTGGGGGGACAGGGGGCTCAACGAGCAGTACTTC
cdr3_aa: CASSWGDRGLNEQYF

j_call: TRBJ1-1
d_call: -
v_call: TRBV13
cdr3_length: 14
clone_size: -
cdr3_nt: TGTGCCAGCAGGAGGTTCGCCCAGAACACTGAAGCTTTCTTT
cdr3_aa: CASRRFAQNTEAFF

j_call: TRBJ2-7
d_call: TRBD1
v_call: TRBV7-6
cdr3_length: 14
clone_size: -
cdr3_nt: TGTGCCAGCAGCTTACAGGGGGCTTCCTACGAGCAGTACTTC
cdr3_aa: CASSLQGASYEQYF

j_call: TRBJ1-2
d_call: -
v_call: TRBV30
cdr3_length: 13
clone_size: -
cdr3_nt: TGTGCCTGGAGTGACGGGACATTATTAGGCTACACCTTC
cdr3_aa: CAWSDGTLLGYTF

j_call: TRBJ2-7
d_call: TRBD1
v_call: TRBV5-3
cdr3_length: 15
clone_size: -
cdr3_nt: TGTGCCAGAAGCTTCGACAGGGGAAGCTCCTACGAGCAGTACTTC
cdr3_aa: CARSFDRGSSYEQYF

j_call: TRBJ1-2
d_call: -
v_call: TRBV7-2
cdr3_length: 11
clone_size: -
cdr3_nt: TGTGCCAGCAGTCGACAGGTAGGCTACACCTTC
cdr3_aa: CASSRQVGYTF

j_call: TRBJ1-2
d_call: -
v_call: TRBV6-6
cdr3_length: 15
clone_size: -
cdr3_nt: TGTGCCAGCAGTTACCGCGTGGGGGTCGGGTATGGCTACACCTTC
cdr3_aa: CASSYRVGVGYGYTF

j_call: TRBJ1-1
d_call: TRBD1
v_call: TRBV4-1
cdr3_length: 17
clone_size: -
cdr3_nt: TGCGCCAGCAGCCAAGATTTCAGGACAGGGTGGAACACTGAAGCTTTCTTT
cdr3_aa: CASSQDFRTGWNTEAFF

j_call: TRBJ2-2
d_call: -
v_call: TRBV28
cdr3_length: 14
clone_size: -
cdr3_nt: TGTGCCAGCAGTTCGCAGGGAGTTTTCGGGGAGCTGTTTTTT
cdr3_aa: CASSSQGVFGELFF

j_call: TRBJ2-2
d_call: TRBD2
v_call: TRBV6-6
cdr3_length: 16
clone_size: few
cdr3_nt: TGTGCCAGCAGGAGCCGGGACTACTCGAACACCGGGGAGCTGTTTTTT
cdr3_aa: CASRSRDYSNTGELFF

j_call: TRBJ1-1
d_call: -
v_call: TRBV28
cdr3_length: 16
clone_size: -
cdr3_nt: TGTGCCAGCAGTTTACTCCCGGGGGCCGTGTATACTGAAGCTTTCTTT
cdr3_aa: CASSLLPGAVYTEAFF

j_call: TRBJ1-1
d_call: TRBD1
v_call: TRBV5-4
cdr3_length: 16
clone_size: -
cdr3_nt: TGTGCCAGCAGCTTGGAATGGACAGGGGAGTCCACTGAAGCTTTCTTT
cdr3_aa: CASSLEWTGESTEAFF

j_call: TRBJ2-1
d_call: TRBD2
v_call: TRBV14
cdr3_length: 16
clone_size: -
cdr3_nt: TGTGCCAGCAGCCAAGATTTACTAGCGGGGGGGCGTGAGCAGTTCTTC
cdr3_aa: CASSQDLLAGGREQFF

j_call: TRBJ1-2
d_call: -
v_call: TRBV7-6
cdr3_length: 13
clone_size: medium-sized
cdr3_nt: TGTGCCAGCAGCTTAGGCACAGGGTCTGGCTACACCTTC
cdr3_aa: CASSLGTGSGYTF

j_call: TRBJ1-2
d_call: -
v_call: TRBV2
cdr3_length: 16
clone_size: -
cdr3_nt: TGTGCCAGCAGGGGGATACGAAGCGCACCAAACTATGGCTACACCTTC
cdr3_aa: CASRGIRSAPNYGYTF